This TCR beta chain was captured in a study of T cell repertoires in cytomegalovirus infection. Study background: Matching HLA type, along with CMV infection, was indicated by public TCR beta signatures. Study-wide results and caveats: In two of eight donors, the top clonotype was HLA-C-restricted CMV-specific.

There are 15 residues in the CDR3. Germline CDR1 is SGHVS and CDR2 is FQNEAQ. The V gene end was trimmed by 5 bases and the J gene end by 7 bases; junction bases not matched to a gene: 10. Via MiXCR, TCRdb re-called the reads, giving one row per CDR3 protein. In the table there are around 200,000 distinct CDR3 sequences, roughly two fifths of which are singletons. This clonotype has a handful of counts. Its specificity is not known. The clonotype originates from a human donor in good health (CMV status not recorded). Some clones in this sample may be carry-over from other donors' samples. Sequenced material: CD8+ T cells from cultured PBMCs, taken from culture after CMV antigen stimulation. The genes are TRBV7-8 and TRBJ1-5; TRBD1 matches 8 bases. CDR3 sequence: CASSIGQGSGQPQHF. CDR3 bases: TGTGCCAGCAGCATCGGACAGGGTTCGGGACAGCCCCAGCATTTT.